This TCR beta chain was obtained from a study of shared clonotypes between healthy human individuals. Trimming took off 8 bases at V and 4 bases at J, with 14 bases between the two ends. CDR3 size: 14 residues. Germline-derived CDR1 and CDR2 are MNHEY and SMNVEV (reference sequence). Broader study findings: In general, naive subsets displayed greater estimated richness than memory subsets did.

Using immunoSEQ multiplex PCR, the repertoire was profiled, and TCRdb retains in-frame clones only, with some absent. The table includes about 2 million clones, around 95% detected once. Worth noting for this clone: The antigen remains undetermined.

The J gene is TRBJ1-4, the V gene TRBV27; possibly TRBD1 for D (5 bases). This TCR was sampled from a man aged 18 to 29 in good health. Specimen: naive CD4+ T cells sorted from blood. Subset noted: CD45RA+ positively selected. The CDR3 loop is CASGGAALNEKLFF. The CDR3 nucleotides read TGTGCCAGCGGTGGGGCAGCGCTTAATGAAAAACTGTTTTTT.